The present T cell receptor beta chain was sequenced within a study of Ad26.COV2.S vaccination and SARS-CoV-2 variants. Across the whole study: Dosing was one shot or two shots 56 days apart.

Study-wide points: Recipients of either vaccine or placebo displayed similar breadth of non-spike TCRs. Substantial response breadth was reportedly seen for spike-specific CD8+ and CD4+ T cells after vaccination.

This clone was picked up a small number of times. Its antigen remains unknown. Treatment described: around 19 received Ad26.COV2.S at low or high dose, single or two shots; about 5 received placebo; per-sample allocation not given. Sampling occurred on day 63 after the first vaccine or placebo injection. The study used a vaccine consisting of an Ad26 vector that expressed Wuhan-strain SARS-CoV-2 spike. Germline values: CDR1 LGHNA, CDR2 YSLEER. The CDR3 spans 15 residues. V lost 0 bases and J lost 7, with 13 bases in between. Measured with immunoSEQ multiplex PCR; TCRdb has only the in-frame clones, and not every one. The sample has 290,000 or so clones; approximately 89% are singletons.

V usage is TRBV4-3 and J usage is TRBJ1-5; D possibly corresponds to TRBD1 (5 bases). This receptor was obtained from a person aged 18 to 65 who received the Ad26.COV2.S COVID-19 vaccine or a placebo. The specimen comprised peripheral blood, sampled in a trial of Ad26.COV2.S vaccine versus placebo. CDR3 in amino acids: CASSQDRVGGQPQHF. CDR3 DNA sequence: TGCGCCAGCAGCCAAGATCGAGTGGGGGGGCAGCCCCAGCATTTT.